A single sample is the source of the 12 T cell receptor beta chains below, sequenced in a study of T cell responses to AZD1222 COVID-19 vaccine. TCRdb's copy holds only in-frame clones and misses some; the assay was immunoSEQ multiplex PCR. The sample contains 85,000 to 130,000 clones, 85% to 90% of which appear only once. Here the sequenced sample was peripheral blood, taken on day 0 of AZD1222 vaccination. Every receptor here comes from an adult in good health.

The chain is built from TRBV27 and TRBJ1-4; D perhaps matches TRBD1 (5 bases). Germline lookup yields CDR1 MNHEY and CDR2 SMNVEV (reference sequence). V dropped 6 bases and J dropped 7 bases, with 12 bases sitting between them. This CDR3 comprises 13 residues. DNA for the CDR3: TGTGCCAGCAGAAGATTAAGGGGTGAAAAACTGTTTTTT. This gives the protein CASRRLRGEKLFF.

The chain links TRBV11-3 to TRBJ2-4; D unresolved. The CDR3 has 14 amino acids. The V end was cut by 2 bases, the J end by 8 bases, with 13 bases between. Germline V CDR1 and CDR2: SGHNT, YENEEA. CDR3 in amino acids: CASSLQFGRDIQYF. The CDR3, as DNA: TGTGCCAGCAGCTTACAATTCGGTCGGGACATTCAGTACTTC.

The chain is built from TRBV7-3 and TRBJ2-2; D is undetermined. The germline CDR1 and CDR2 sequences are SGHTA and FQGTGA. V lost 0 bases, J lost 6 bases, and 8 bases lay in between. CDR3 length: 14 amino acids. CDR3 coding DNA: TGTGCCAGCAGCTTAACGGGTGTACCCGGGGAGCTGTTTTTT. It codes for CASSLTGVPGELFF. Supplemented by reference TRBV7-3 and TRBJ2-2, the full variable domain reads GAGVSQTPSNKVTEKGKYVELRCDPISGHTALYWYRQSLGQGPEFLIYFQGTGAADDSGLPNDRFFAVRPEGSVSTLKIQRTERGDSAVYLCASSLTGVPGELFFGEGSRLTVL.

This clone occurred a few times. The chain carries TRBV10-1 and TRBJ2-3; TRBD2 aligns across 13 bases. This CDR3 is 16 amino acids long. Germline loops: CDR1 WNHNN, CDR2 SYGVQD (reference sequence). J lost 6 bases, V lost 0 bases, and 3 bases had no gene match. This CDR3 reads CASSESATSGRDTQYF. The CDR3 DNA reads TGCGCCAGCAGTGAGTCCGCGACTAGCGGGAGGGATACGCAGTATTTT.

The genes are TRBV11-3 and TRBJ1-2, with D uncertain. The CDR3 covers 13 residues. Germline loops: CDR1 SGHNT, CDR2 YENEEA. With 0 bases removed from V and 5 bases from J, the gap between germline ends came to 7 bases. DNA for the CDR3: TGTGCCAGCAGCTTAGATCCCGATTATGGCTACACCTTC. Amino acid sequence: CASSLDPDYGYTF.

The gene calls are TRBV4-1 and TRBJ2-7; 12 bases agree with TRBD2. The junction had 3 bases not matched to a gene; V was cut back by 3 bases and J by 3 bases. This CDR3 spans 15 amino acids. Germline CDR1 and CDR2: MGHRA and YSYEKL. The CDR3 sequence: CASSQRTSGVYEQYF. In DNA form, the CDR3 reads TGCGCCAGCAGCCAGAGGACTAGCGGGGTCTACGAGCAGTACTTC.

The CDR3 loop reads CASSLDRNYGYTF. As DNA, the CDR3 is TGTGCCAGCAGCTTGGACAGGAACTATGGCTACACCTTC. The chain links TRBV5-4 to TRBJ1-2, with D maybe TRBD1 (5 bases). This CDR3 is built from 13 residues. V was cut by 0 bases and J by 2 bases, with 5 bases left in between. Germline V gene lookup returns CDR1 SGHNT and CDR2 YYREEE (reference sequence).

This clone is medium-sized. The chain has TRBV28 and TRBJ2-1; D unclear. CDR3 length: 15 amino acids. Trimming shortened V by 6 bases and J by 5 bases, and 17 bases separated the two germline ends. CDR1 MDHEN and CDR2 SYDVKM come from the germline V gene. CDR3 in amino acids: CASSLGRSSHNEQFF. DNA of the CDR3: TGTGCCAGCAGCTTAGGGCGGTCCTCTCACAATGAGCAGTTCTTC.

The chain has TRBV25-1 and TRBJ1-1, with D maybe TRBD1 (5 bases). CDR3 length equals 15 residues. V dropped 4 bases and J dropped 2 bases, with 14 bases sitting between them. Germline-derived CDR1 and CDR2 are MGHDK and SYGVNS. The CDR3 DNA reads TGTGCCAGCAGTGGGGGCCGGGCAGTTAACACTGAAGCTTTCTTT. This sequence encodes CASSGGRAVNTEAFF.

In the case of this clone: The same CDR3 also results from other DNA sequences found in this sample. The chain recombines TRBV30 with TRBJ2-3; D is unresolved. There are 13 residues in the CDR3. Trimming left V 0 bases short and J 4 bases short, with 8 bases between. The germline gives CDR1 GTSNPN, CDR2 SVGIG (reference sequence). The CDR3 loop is CAWSVLGADTQYF. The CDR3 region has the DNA TGTGCCTGGAGTGTTCTTGGGGCAGATACGCAGTATTTT.

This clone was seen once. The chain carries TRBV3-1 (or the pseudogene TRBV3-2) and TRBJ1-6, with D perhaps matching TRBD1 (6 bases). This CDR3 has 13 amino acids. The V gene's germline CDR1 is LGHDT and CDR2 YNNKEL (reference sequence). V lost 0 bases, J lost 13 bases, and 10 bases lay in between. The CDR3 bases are TGTGCCAGCAGCCAAGACGGAACAGGGCCCCTCCACTTT. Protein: CASSQDGTGPLHF.

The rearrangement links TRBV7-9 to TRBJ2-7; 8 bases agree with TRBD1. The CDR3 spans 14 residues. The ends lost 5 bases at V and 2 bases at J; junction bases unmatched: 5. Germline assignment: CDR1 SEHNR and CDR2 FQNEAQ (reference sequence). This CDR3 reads CASSTGQGTYEQYF. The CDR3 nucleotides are TGTGCCAGCAGCACCGGACAGGGAACCTACGAGCAGTACTTC. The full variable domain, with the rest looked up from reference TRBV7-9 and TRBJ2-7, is DTGVSQNPRHKITKRGQNVTFRCDPISEHNRLYWYRQTLGQGPEFLTYFQNEAQLEKSRLLSDRFSAERPKGSFSTLEIQRTEQGDSAMYLCASSTGQGTYEQYFGPGTRLTVT.